In this sample, the clone carrying this TCR beta chain turned up a few times. The CDR3 length is 13 residues. The ends were cut back, 0 bases at V and 4 bases at J, with 7 bases in the middle. The V gene's germline CDR1 is SGHTA and CDR2 FQGNSA. These data come from a study of beta chain features in type 1 diabetes. The study reverse transcribed the entire isolated RNA, so it sequenced expressed TCRB transcripts. The repertoire was sequenced with immunoSEQ multiplex PCR; TCRdb's copy has only in-frame clones and lacks some. The sample lists around 350,000 clones, roughly 12% occurring once. J is TRBJ2-7 and V is TRBV7-2, with D perhaps TRBD2 (5 bases). The sample comprised naive CD4+ T cells from blood. The clonotype was recovered from a man between 18 and 35 years old in good health. The CDR3 spells CASSLARVYEQYF. CDR3 DNA: TGTGCCAGCAGCTTAGCGCGGGTTTACGAGCAGTACTTC.